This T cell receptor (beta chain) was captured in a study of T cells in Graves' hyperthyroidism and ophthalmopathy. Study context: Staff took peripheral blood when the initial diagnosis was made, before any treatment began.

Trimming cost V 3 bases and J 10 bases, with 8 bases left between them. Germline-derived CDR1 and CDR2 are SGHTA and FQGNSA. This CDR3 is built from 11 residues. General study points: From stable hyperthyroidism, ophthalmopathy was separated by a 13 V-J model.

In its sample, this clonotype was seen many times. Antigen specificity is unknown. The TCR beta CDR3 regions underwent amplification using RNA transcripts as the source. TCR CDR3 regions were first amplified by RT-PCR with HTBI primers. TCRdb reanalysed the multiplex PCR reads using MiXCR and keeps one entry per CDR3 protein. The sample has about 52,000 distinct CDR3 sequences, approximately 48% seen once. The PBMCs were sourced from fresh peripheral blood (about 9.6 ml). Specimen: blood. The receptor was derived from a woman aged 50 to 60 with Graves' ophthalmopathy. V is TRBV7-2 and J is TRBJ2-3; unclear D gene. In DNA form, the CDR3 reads TGTGCCAGCAGCTTCCTAGTTCCGCAGTATTTT. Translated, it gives CASSFLVPQYF.